One T cell receptor beta chain is described in this entry. Antigen specificity is unknown. The data originate from a study of blood T cells in healthy people across ages. General study findings and limits: Getting older went along with TCR beta diversity per million T cells dropping roughly linearly.

Primed by a sample-barcoded 5' primer and a J-beta primer mix, a second PCR proceeded for about 7 to 11 cycles. TCRdb independently ran MiXCR on the 5' RACE reads; one entry per CDR3 protein. This sample has 1,800,000 or so distinct CDR3 sequences; around 42% occur once, and the top ten carry about 23%. The CDR3 covers 15 residues. V lost 7 bases, J lost 5 bases, and 9 bases stayed unmatched. CDR1 and CDR2 from the germline V gene are LGHDT and YNNKEL (reference sequence). A minimum of 6 micrograms of total RNA was extracted per sample. The sample consisted of blood. The TCR comes from a human donor in good health. The chain employs TRBV3-1 and TRBJ2-1; 9 nucleotides match TRBD2. The CDR3 spells CASTSVASGDNEQFF. CDR3 nucleotides: TGTGCCAGCACCTCCGTGGCTAGCGGGGACAATGAGCAGTTCTTC.